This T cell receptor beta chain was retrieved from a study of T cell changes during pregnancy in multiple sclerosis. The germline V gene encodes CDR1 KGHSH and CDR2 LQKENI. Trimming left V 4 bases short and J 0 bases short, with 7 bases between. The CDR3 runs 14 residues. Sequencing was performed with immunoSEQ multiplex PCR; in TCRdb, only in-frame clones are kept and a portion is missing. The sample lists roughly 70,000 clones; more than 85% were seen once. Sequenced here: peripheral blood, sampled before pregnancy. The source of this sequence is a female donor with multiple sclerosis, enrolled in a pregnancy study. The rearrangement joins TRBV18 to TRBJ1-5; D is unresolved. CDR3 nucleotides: TGTGCCAGCTCACTTACTGGTAGCAATCAGCCCCAGCATTTT. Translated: CASSLTGSNQPQHF.